This TCR beta chain came from a study of post-analysis software for immune sequencing data. Study as a whole: The disease courses spanned relapsing-remitting, secondary progressive and progressive-relapsing forms of multiple sclerosis. Study conclusions and caveats: Four to six TRBV segments were more frequent in patients than controls; TRBV5-6, TRBV5-1 and TRBV20-1 belonged to this group. Patients with multiple sclerosis recorded significantly lower normalized Chao1 diversity than controls, the study found. Strong co-clustering by F measure was seen for same-batch samples.

This clonotype has just a few counts. Antigen: not known. Prepared TCR beta cDNA libraries contained unique molecular identifiers. Between 1 and 10 million T cells gave rise to hundreds of thousands of cDNA molecules. TCRdb reprocessed the PCR reads via MiXCR and lists one record per CDR3 protein. The repertoire consists of hundreds of thousands of distinct CDR3 sequences, with just under 30% occurring once and the leading ten covering approximately 0.55%. V lost 2 bases, J lost 5 bases, and 16 bases lay in between. CDR3 length: 15 amino acids. Germline loops: CDR1 DFQATT, CDR2 SNEGSKA (reference sequence).

This rearrangement joins TRBV20-1 to TRBJ1-5; D not resolved. The TCR originated in a girl aged 5-17 years with multiple sclerosis. Sequencing was done on a sample of blood. CDR3 sequence (DNA): TGCAGTGCTAGACCCGAGGCGGGGAACTATCAGCCCCAGCATTTT. It translates to CSARPEAGNYQPQHF.